This T cell receptor (beta chain) came from a study of Graves' ophthalmopathy and Graves' hyperthyroidism (dated by TCRdb to between 2018 and 2020). Study-level background: Peripheral blood samples were taken at the time of initial diagnosis, before any treatment was given. To tell Graves' ophthalmopathy apart from Graves' hyperthyroidism, and to predict which patients would progress to ophthalmopathy, the study relied on TCR beta repertoire signatures. In total, 135 blood samples were TCR-sequenced: around 42 ophthalmopathy, some 72 hyperthyroidism and approximately 17 hyperthyroidism-to-ophthalmopathy patients. To explore V-J signatures distinguishing ophthalmopathy from hyperthyroidism, a discovery set of under 110 patients (43 ophthalmopathy, roughly 60 stable hyperthyroidism) was enrolled. For independent validation, a separate cohort was made up of around 18 hyperthyroidism patients plus 17 patients who later progressed from hyperthyroidism to ophthalmopathy. In several hyperthyroidism patients, the T-cell repertoires found in thyroid tissue were compared with those found in blood. Following sampling, methimazole starting at 30 mg daily was administered to hyperthyroidism patients, and high-dose intravenous methylprednisolone was administered to ophthalmopathy patients. Broader findings and caveats from the paper: In validation, the model predicted ophthalmopathy progression with about 64% sensitivity and approximately 72% specificity; approximately 12 predicted patients were CT-confirmed with GO in a median of around 6 months. Among expanded thyroid clonotypes with frequency above 0.001, most also showed up in blood, which suggests that blood repertoires may reflect the thyroid immune response. The 13-signature model separated ophthalmopathy from stable hyperthyroidism with around 90% sensitivity and about 81% specificity in cross-validation, and 80%/75% in the test set. No statistical method was used to set the sample size in advance, and the investigators knew which group each participant was assigned to.

V was cut back by 0 bases and J by 5 bases, leaving a gap of 10 bases between them. In the germline V gene (reference sequence), CDR1 corresponds to LNHDA and CDR2 to SQIVND. The CDR3 has 14 amino acids, counting the end cysteine and phenylalanine. The read is trimmed to its CDR3 DNA, 42 bases read in frame from base 1. Stable hyperthyroidism was defined as no progression to ophthalmopathy within 18 months of follow-up. Hyperthyroidism patients were newly diagnosed, were aged 18 to 65 years, and had a disease duration under 2 months. Patients with other autoimmune diseases, uncontrolled infections, pregnancy or lactation were excluded from the study. Clinical symptoms, serum thyroxine, TRAb, thyroid ultrasound and orbital computed tomography formed the basis of the diagnosis. Ficoll-Paque density gradient centrifugation was used to isolate PBMCs from about 10 ml of fresh peripheral blood. Trizol reagent was used to extract the total RNA, and its quality was then checked on an Agilent 2100 Bioanalyzer.

As for this clonotype: Its antigen target is currently unknown. No base quality information exists; no much larger clone differs at one position.

For repertoire sequencing, the TCR beta CDR3 regions were amplified from RNA transcripts. A first-round RT-PCR used HTBI primers with the Qiagen OneStep RT-PCR kit, followed by a second-round multiplex PCR, size selection and purification. The libraries underwent paired-end sequencing with 100 bp reads on an Illumina HiSeq2000. In the original analysis: SOAPnuke was used to process the reads, removing any read that contained adapters or uncalled bases, had a mean Phred below 15, or lacked an exact match to the constant primer or identifier. COPE v1.2.5 was used to merge the high-quality paired reads. Each unique nucleotide sequence was treated as a clonotype, and MiTCR v1.1 was used to align the clonotypes to the IMGT TRB V, D and J references. The analysis was limited to V-J combinations with a frequency above 0.0001, which together covered more than 99% of repertoires. For each V-J combination, a TCR clonal expansion and chaos score was defined as the ratio of F50 clonal expansion to chaos observed in the TCRdist matrix. Features were reduced by Welch's t-statistics and random forest to approximately 12 V-J combinations, which fed a naive Bayes classifier. The Morisita-Horn index was used to measure how similar the thyroid and blood repertoires were. The public reads were reanalyzed by TCRdb: fastp trimming at Q25, MiXCR alignment, in-frame beta chains only. Records with the same CDR3 protein are collapsed into one entry carrying the most frequent genes and DNA. Clone size and V and J calls follow TCRdb, not the original study. The sample yields roughly 400,000 distinct CDR3 sequences; approximately 17% were counted once. The ten top clones hold 2.4% of the sample.

This clonotype originated in an adult woman with stable Graves' hyperthyroidism. The sequence is built from TRBV19 and TRBJ2-5; TRBD1 might be the D gene, on 6 matching bases. Sequences were obtained from peripheral blood. For the CDR3, the sequence is CASSIDRGRETQYF. The nucleotides are TGTGCCAGTAGTATAGACAGGGGCAGGGAGACCCAGTACTTC.